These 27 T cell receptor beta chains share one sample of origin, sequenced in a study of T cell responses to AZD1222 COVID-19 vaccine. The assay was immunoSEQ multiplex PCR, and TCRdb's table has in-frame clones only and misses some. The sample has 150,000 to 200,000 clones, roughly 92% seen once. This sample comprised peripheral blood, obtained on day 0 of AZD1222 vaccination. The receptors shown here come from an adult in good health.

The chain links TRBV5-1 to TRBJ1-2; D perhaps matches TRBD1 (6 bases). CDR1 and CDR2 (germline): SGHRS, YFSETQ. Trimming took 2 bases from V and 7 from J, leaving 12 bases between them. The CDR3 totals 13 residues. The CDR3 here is CASSFTGKAGYTF. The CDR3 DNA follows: TGCGCCAGCAGCTTTACAGGGAAAGCTGGCTACACCTTC.

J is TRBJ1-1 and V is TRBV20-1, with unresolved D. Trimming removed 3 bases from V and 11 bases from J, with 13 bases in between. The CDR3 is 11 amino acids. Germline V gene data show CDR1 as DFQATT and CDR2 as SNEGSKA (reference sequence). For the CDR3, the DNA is TGCAGTGCTAGCCTTTCTACGGTGGCTTTCTTT. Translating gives CSASLSTVAFF.

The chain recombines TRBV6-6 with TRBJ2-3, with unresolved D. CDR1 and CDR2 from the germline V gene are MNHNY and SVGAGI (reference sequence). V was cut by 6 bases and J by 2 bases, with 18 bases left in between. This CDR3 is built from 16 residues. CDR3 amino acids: CASRDRATIYTDTQYF. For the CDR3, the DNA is TGTGCCAGCAGAGACCGAGCTACCATTTACACAGATACGCAGTATTTT.

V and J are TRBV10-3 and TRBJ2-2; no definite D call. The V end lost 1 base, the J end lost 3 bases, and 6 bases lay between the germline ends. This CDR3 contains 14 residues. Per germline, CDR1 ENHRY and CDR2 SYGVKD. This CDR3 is CAISEYQDTGELFF. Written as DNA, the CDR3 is TGTGCCATCAGTGAGTACCAGGACACCGGGGAGCTGTTTTTT.

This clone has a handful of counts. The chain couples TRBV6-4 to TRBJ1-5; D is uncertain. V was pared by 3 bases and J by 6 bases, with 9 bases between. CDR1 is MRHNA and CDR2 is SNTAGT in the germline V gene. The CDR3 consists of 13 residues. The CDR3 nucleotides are TGTGCCAGCAGTGAAACCCCCAGTCAGCCCCAGCATTTT. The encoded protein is CASSETPSQPQHF.

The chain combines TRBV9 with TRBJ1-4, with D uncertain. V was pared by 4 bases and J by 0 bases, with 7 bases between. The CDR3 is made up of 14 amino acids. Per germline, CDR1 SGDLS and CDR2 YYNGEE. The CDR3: CASSPAPTNEKLFF. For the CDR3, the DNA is TGTGCCAGCAGCCCTGCCCCAACTAATGAAAAACTGTTTTTT.

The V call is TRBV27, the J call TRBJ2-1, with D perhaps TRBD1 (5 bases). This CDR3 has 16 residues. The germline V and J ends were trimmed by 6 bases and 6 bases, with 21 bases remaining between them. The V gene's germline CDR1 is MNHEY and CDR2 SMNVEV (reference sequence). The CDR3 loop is CASSQRGSGWLNEQFF. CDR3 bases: TGTGCCAGCAGCCAAAGGGGCTCCGGGTGGCTCAATGAGCAGTTCTTC.

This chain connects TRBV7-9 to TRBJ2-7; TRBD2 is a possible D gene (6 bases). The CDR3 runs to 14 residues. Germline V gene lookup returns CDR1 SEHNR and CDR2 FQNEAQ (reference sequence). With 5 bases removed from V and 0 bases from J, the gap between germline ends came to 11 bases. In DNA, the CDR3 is TGTGCCAGCAGCCCGCCCGGGAGCTCCTACGAGCAGTACTTC. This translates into CASSPPGSSYEQYF.

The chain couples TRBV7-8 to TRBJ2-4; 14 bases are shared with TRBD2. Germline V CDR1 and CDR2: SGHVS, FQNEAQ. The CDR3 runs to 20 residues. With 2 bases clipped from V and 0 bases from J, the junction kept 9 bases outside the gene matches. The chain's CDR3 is CASSLSHGTSGGLAKNIQYF. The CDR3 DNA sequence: TGTGCCAGCAGCTTATCCCACGGGACTAGCGGGGGCTTAGCCAAAAACATTCAGTACTTC.

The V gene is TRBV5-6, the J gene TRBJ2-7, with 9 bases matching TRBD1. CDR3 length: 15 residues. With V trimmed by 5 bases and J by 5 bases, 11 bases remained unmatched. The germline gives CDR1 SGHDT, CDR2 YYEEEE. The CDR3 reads CASSQPGQGENEQYF. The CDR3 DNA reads TGTGCCAGCAGTCAGCCGGGACAGGGTGAAAACGAGCAGTACTTC.

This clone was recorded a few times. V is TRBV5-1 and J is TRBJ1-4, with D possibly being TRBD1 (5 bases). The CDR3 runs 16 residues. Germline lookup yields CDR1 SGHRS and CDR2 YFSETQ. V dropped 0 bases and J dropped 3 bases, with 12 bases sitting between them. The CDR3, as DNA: TGCGCCAGCAGCTTGGGTGACAGTGGGTCTAATGAAAAACTGTTTTTT. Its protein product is CASSLGDSGSNEKLFF. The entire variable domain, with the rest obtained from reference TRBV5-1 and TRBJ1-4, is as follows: KAGVTQTPRYLIKTRGQQVTLSCSPISGHRSVSWYQQTPGQGLQFLFEYFSETQRNKGNFPGRFSGRQFSNSRSEMNVSTLELGDSALYLCASSLGDSGSNEKLFFGSGTQLSVL.

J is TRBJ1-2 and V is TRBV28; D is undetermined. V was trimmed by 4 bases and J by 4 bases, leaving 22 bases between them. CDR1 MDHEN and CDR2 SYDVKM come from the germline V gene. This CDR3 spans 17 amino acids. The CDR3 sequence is CASSSPRGRTGFYGYTF. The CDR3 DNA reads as TGTGCCAGCAGTTCCCCCAGAGGGCGAACGGGATTCTATGGCTACACCTTC.

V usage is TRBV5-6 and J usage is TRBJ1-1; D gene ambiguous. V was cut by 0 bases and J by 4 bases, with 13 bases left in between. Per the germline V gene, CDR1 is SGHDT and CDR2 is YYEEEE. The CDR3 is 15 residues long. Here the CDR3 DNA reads TGTGCCAGCAGCTTGGGGGATCTTGAGGGCACTGAAGCTTTCTTT. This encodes CASSLGDLEGTEAFF. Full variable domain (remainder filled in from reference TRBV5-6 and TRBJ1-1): DAGVTQSPTHLIKTRGQQVTLRCSPKSGHDTVSWYQQALGQGPQFIFQYYEEEERQRGNFPDRFSGHQFPNYSSELNVNALLLGDSALYLCASSLGDLEGTEAFFGQGTRLTVV.

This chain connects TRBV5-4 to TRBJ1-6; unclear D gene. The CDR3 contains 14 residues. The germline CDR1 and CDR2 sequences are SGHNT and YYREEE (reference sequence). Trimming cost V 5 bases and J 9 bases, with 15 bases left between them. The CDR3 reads CASSLEAEGSPLHF. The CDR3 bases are TGTGCCAGCAGTCTAGAGGCAGAGGGTTCACCCCTCCACTTT.

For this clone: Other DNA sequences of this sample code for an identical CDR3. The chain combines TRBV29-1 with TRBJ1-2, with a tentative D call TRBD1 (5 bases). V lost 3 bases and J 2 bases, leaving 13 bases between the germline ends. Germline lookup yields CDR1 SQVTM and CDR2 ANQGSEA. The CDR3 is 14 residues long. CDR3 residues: CSVEGRGRNYGYTF. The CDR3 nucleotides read TGCAGCGTTGAGGGAAGGGGCCGGAACTATGGCTACACCTTC.

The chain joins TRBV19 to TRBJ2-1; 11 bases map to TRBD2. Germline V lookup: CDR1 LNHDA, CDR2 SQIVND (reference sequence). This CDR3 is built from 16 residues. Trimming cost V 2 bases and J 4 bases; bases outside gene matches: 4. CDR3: CASSIRGLADYNEQFF. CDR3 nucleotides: TGTGCCAGTAGTATAAGGGGACTAGCGGATTACAATGAGCAGTTCTTC. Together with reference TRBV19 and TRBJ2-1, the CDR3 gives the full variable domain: DGGITQSPKYLFRKEGQNVTLSCEQNLNHDAMYWYRQDPGQGLRLIYYSQIVNDFQKGDIAEGYSVSREKKESFPLTVTSAQKNPTAFYLCASSIRGLADYNEQFFGPGTRLTVL.

The CDR3 protein is CASSLPLSNQPQHF. DNA of the CDR3: TGTGCCAGCAGTTTGCCATTGAGCAATCAGCCCCAGCATTTT. The gene calls are TRBV27 and TRBJ1-5, with D hard to call. V was trimmed by 3 bases and J by 1 base, leaving 7 bases between them. The CDR3 length is 14 residues. Germline V CDR1 and CDR2: MNHEY, SMNVEV (reference sequence).

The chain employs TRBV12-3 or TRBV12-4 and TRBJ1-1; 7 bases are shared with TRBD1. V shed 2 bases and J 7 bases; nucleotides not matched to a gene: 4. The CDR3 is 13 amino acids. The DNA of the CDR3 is TGTGCCAGCAGTTTAAACAGGGGCCTTGAAGCTTTCTTT. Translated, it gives CASSLNRGLEAFF.

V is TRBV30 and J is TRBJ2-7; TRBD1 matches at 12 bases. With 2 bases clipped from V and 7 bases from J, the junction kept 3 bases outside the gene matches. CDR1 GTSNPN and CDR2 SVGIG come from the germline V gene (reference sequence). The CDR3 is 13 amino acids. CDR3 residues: CAWSRDRGLEQYF. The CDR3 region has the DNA TGTGCCTGGAGTCGGGACAGGGGGCTTGAGCAGTACTTC.

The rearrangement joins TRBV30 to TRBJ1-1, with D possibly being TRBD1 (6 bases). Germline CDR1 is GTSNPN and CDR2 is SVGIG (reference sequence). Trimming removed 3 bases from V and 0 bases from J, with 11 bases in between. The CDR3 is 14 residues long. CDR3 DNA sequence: TGTGCCTGGAGCGCACAGGGTATGAACACTGAAGCTTTCTTT. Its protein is CAWSAQGMNTEAFF.

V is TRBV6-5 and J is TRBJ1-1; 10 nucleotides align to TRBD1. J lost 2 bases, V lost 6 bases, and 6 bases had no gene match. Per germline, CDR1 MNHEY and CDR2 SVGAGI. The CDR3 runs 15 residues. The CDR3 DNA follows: TGTGCCAGCAGCCGACGGGACAGGGGAAACACTGAAGCTTTCTTT. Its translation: CASSRRDRGNTEAFF.

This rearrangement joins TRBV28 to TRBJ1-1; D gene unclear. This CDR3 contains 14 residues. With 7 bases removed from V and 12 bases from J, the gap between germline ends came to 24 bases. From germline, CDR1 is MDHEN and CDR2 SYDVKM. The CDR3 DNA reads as TGTGCCAGCACCTTCGGAAGCCTAAGGGTAGCGTCTTTCTTT. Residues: CASTFGSLRVASFF.

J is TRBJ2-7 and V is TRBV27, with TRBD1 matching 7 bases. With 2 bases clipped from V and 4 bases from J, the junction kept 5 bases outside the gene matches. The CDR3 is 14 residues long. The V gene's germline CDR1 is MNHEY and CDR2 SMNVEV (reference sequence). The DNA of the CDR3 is TGTGCCAGCAGTTTAACGGGACAGCTTTACGAGCAGTACTTC. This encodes CASSLTGQLYEQYF.

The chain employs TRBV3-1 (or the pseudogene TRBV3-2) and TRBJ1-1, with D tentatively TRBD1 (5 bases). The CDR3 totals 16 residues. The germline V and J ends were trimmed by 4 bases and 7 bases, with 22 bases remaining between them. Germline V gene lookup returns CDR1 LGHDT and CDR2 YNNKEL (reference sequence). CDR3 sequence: CASSLGDPEGIIEAFF. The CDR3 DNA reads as TGTGCCAGCAGCCTCGGGGATCCCGAGGGGATTATTGAAGCTTTCTTT.

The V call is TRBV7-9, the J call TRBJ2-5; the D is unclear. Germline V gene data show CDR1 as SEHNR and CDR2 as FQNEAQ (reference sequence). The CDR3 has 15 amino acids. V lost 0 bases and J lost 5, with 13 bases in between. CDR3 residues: CASSLADGRMETQYF. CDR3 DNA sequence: TGTGCCAGCAGCTTAGCGGACGGTAGGATGGAGACCCAGTACTTC.

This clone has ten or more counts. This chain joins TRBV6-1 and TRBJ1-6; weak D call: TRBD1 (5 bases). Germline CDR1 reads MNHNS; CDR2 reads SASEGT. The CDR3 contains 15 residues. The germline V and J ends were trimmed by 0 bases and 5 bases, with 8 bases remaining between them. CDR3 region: CASSEAEGHNSPLHF. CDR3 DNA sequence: TGTGCCAGCAGTGAAGCGGAGGGGCATAATTCACCCCTCCACTTT.

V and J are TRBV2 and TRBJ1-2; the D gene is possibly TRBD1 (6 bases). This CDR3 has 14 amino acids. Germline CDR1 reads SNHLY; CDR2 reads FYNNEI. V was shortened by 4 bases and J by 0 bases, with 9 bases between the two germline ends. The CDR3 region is CASSAGTPNYGYTF. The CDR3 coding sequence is TGTGCCAGCAGTGCCGGGACACCTAACTATGGCTACACCTTC.